This TCR beta chain was identified in a study of cytomegalovirus exposure and HLA in healthy donors. Study in general: An analysis done earlier identified almost 120 million unique TCR beta sequences from 150 million to 200 million T cells.

PCR employed 60 Vbeta and 13 Jbeta primers. The data were produced by immunoSEQ multiplex PCR, yet TCRdb's version contains in-frame clones alone and is incomplete. The sample holds about 160,000 clones, 65% to 80% seen once. This clone came up a few times. What it binds is unknown. The study, taken as a whole, reports: When the data were analyzed later, several of the most significant clusters appeared to be linked to common viral pathogens.

V was cut by 4 bases and J by 6 bases, with 16 bases left in between. Germline V gene data show CDR1 as SGDLS and CDR2 as YYNGEE. The CDR3 totals 14 residues. The J gene is TRBJ1-1, the V gene TRBV9; possibly TRBD1 for D (5 bases). This receptor was taken from a man aged 40-50 years in good health and CMV-seronegative. Material: PBMCs. For the CDR3, the DNA is TGTGCCAGCAGCCAACAGGAAGCGCGCGCTGAAGCTTTCTTT. Protein: CASSQQEARAEAFF.